These 6 T cell receptor beta chains originate from one sample sequenced in a study of T cell responses to AZD1222 COVID-19 vaccine. Clones were read by immunoSEQ multiplex PCR, and TCRdb kept only the in-frame ones, dropping some. In the table there are under 150,000 clones, approximately 93% of which are singletons. Specimen: peripheral blood, collected on day 0 of AZD1222 vaccination. The receptor source for this set is an adult in good health.

This chain joins TRBV12-3 or TRBV12-4 and TRBJ2-1; D gene ambiguous. V lost 11 bases to trimming and J lost 4 bases, with 12 bases between them. The CDR3 consists of 12 residues. The CDR3 region is CASRTEYNEQFF. The CDR3 nucleotides read TGTGCCTCCCGTACAGAGTACAATGAGCAGTTCTTC.

V gene TRBV19 combines with J gene TRBJ2-4; 7 bases are a match to TRBD2. Germline V gene sequence: CDR1 LNHDA, CDR2 SQIVND (reference sequence). With V trimmed by 7 bases and J by 0 bases, 6 bases remained unmatched. The CDR3 totals 15 residues. CDR3 residues: CASTSGAIAKNIQYF. For the CDR3, the DNA is TGTGCCAGTACTAGCGGAGCCATAGCCAAAAACATTCAGTACTTC. The variable domain in full, completed from reference TRBV19 and TRBJ2-4, reads DGGITQSPKYLFRKEGQNVTLSCEQNLNHDAMYWYRQDPGQGLRLIYYSQIVNDFQKGDIAEGYSVSREKKESFPLTVTSAQKNPTAFYLCASTSGAIAKNIQYFGAGTRLSVL.

In its sample, this clone was seen once. The V gene is TRBV5-1, the J gene TRBJ2-1; D gene unclear. The CDR3 is 16 residues long. V lost 3 bases and J 2 bases, leaving 15 bases between the germline ends. The germline CDR1 and CDR2 sequences are SGHRS and YFSETQ. The CDR3 DNA reads as TGCGCCAGCAGCTACGGTTACCGTTTAACCTACAATGAGCAGTTCTTC. Amino acid sequence: CASSYGYRLTYNEQFF.

The chain is built from TRBV19 and TRBJ2-3; D might be TRBD2 (5 bases). The CDR3 sequence is 14 residues long. The ends were cut back, 3 bases at V and 0 bases at J, with 7 bases in the middle. Looked up from germline, CDR1 is LNHDA and CDR2 is SQIVND (reference sequence). This CDR3 reads CASSISASTDTQYF. The CDR3 coding sequence is TGTGCCAGTAGTATTAGCGCCAGCACAGATACGCAGTATTTT.

The V and J genes are TRBV6-6 and TRBJ1-5; D ambiguous. CDR3 length: 13 amino acids. V lost 7 bases, J lost 3 bases, and 10 bases lay in between. CDR1 and CDR2 from the germline V gene are MNHNY and SVGAGI (reference sequence). Here the CDR3 reads CASTGSSNQPQHF. The CDR3, as DNA: TGTGCCAGCACGGGGAGCTCCAATCAGCCCCAGCATTTT.

The chain couples TRBV6-5 to TRBJ2-7; TRBD2 aligns across 9 bases. This CDR3 spans 15 amino acids. Germline V gene sequence: CDR1 MNHEY, CDR2 SVGAGI. With 7 bases clipped from V and 3 bases from J, the junction kept 10 bases outside the gene matches. The CDR3 sequence is CASKAGGGGFYEQYF. The CDR3 DNA reads as TGTGCCAGCAAAGCGGGAGGAGGGGGTTTCTACGAGCAGTACTTC.